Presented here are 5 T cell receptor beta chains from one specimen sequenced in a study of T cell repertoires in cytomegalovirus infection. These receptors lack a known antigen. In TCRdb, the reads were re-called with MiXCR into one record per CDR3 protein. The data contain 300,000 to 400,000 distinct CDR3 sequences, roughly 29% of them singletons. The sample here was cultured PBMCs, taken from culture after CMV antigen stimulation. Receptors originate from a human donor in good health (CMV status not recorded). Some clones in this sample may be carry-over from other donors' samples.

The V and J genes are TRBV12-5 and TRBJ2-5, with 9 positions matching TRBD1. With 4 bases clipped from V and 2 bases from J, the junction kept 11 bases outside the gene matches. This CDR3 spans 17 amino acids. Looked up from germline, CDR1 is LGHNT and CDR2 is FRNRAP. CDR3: CASGSTRTGEGQETQYF. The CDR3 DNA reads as TGTGCTAGTGGTTCAACCCGGACAGGGGAGGGACAAGAGACCCAGTACTTC.

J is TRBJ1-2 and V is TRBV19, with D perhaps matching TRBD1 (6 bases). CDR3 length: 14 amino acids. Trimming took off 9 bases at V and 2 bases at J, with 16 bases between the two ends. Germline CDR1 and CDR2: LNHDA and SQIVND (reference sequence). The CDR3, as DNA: TGTGCCAGCACTTCAAGGACAGTCAACTATGGCTACACCTTC. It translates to CASTSRTVNYGYTF.

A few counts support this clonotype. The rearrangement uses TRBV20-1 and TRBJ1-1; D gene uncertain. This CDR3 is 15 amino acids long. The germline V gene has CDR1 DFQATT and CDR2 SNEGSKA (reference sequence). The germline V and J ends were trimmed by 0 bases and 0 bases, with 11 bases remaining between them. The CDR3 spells CSARDPRDMNTEAFF. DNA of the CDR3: TGCAGTGCTAGAGATCCGAGGGATATGAACACTGAAGCTTTCTTT.

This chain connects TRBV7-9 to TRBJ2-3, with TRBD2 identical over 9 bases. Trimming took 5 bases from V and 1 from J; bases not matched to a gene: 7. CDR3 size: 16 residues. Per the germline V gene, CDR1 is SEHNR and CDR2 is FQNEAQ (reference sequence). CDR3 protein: CASSPIAGAGTDTQYF. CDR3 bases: TGTGCCAGCAGCCCGATAGCGGGAGCGGGCACAGATACGCAGTATTTT.

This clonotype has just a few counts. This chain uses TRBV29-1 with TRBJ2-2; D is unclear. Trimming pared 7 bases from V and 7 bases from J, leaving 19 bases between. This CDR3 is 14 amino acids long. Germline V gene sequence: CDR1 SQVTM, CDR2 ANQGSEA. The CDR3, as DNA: TGCAGCGCAACGAAGGGTGGGATGGGCGGGGAGCTGTTTTTT. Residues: CSATKGGMGGELFF.